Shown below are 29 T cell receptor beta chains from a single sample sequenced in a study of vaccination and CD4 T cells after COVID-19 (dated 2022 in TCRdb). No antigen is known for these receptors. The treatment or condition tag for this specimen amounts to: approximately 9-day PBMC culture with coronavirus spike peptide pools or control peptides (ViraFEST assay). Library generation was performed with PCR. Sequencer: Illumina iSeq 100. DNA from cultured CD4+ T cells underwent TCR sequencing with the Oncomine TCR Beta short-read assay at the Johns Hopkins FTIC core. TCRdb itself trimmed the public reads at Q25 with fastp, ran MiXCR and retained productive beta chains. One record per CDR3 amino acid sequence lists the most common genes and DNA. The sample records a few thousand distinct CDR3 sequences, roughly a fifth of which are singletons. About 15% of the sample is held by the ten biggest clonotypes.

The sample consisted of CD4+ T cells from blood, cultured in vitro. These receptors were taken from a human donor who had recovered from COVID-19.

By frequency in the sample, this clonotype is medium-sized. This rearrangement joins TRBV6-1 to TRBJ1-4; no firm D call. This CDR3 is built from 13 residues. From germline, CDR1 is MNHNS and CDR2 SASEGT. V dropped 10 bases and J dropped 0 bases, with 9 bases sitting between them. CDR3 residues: CATRGATNEKLFF. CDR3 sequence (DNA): TGTGCCACTCGGGGTGCAACTAATGAAAAACTGTTTTTT.

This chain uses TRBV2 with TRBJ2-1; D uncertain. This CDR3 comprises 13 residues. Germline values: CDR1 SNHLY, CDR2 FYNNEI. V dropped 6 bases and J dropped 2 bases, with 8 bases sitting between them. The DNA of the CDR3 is TGTGCCAGCAGGAGTAGGACCTACAATGAGCAGTTCTTC. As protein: CASRSRTYNEQFF.

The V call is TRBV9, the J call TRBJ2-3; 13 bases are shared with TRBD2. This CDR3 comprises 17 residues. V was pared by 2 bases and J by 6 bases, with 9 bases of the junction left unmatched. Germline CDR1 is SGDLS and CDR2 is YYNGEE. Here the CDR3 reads CASSVTSGGASSDTQYF. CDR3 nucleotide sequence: TGTGCCAGCAGCGTCACTAGCGGGGGGGCATCTTCGGATACGCAGTATTTT.

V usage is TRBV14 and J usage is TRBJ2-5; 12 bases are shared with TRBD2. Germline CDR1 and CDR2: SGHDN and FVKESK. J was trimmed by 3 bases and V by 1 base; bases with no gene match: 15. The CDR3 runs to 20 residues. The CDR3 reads CASSQGGFWPASGGEETQYF. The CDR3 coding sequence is TGTGCCAGCAGCCAAGGAGGTTTCTGGCCGGCTAGCGGGGGGGAAGAGACCCAGTACTTC.

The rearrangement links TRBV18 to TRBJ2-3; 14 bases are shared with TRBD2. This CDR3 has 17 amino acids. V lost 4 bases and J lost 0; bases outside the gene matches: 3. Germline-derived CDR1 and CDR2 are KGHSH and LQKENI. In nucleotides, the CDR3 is TGTGCCAGCTCACAAGGGACTAGCGGGGGCAGCACAGATACGCAGTATTTT. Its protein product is CASSQGTSGGSTDTQYF. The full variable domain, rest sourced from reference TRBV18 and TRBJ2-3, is NAGVMQNPRHLVRRRGQEARLRCSPMKGHSHVYWYRQLPEEGLKFMVYLQKENIIDESGMPKERFSAEFPKEGPSILRIQQVVRGDSAAYFCASSQGTSGGSTDTQYFGPGTRLTVL.

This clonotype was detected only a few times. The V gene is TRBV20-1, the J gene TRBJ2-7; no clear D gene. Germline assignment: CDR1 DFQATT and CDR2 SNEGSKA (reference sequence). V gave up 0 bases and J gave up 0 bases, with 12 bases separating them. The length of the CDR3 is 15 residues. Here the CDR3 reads CSARDSTPSSYEQYF. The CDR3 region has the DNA TGCAGTGCTAGAGATTCAACTCCGAGCTCCTACGAGCAGTACTTC.

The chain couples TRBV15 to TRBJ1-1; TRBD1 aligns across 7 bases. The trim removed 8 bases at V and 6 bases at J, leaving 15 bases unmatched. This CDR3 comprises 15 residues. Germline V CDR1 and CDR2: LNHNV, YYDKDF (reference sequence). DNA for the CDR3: TGTGCCACCTTATATCCCCGACAGGGCGACGCTGAAGCTTTCTTT. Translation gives CATLYPRQGDAEAFF.

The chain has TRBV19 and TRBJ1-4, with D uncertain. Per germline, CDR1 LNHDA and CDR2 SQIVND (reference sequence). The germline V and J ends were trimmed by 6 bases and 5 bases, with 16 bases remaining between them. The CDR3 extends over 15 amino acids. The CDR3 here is CASSPGRQPNEKLFF. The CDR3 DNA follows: TGTGCCAGTAGCCCGGGGAGGCAGCCGAATGAAAAACTGTTTTTT.

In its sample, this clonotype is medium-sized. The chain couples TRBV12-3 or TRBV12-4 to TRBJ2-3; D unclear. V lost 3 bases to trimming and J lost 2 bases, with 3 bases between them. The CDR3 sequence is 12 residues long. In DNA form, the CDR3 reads TGTGCCAGCAGTTTGGTCACAGATACGCAGTATTTT. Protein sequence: CASSLVTDTQYF.

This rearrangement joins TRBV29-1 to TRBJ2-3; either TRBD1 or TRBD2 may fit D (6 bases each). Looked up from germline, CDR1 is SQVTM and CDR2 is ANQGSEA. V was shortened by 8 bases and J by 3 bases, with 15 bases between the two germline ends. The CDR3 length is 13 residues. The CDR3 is CSLARGRTDTQYF. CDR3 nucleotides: TGCAGCCTCGCCCGGGGGCGGACAGATACGCAGTATTTT.

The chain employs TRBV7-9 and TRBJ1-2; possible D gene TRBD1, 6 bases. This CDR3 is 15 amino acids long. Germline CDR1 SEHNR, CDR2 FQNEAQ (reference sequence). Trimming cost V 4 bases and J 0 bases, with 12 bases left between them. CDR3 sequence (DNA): TGTGCCAGCAGCTGGACAGCGAAAGCTAACTATGGCTACACCTTC. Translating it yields CASSWTAKANYGYTF.

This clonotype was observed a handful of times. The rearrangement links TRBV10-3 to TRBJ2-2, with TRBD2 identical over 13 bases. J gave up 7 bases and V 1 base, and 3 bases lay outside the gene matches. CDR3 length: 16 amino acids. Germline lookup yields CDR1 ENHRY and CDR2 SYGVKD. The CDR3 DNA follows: TGTGCCATCAGTGAGTGGGGACTAGCGGGGAACGGGGAGCTGTTTTTT. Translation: CAISEWGLAGNGELFF.

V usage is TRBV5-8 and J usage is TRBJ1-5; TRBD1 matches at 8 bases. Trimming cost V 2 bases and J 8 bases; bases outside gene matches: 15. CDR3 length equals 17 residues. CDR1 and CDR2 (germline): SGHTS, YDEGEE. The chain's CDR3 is CASSFAGGGFPLEPQHF. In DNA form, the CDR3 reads TGTGCCAGCAGCTTCGCAGGGGGCGGCTTCCCTTTAGAGCCCCAGCATTTT. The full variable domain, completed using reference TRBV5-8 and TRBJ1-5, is EAGVTQSPTHLIKTRGQQATLRCSPISGHTSVYWYQQALGLGLQFLLWYDEGEERNRGNFPPRFSGRQFPNYSSELNVNALELEDSALYLCASSFAGGGFPLEPQHFGDGTRLSIL.

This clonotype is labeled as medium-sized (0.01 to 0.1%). DNA for the CDR3: TGTGCCAGCAGCTTGGAACGGGCCGTCACTGAAGCTTTCTTT. Its protein is CASSLERAVTEAFF. The chain carries TRBV5-4 and TRBJ1-1, with D unresolved. Germline V gives CDR1 SGHNT, CDR2 YYREEE (reference sequence). Between the trimmed V and J ends, which lost 0 bases and 4 bases, there was a span of 10 bases. The CDR3 contains 14 residues.

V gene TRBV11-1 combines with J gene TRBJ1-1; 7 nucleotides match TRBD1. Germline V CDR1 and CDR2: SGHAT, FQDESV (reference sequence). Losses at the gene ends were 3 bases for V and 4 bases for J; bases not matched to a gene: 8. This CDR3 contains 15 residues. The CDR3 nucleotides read TGTGCCAGCAGCTTGGGACAGCGCCTCGCCACTGAAGCTTTCTTT. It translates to CASSLGQRLATEAFF.

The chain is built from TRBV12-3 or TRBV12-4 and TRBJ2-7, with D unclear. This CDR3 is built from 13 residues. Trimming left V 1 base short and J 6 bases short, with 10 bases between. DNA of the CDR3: TGTGCCAGCAGTTTAGGGATATGGGGCGAGCAGTACTTC. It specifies CASSLGIWGEQYF.

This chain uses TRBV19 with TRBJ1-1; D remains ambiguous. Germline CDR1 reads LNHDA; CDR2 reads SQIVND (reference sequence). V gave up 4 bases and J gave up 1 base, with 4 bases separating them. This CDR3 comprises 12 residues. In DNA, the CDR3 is TGTGCCAGTAGTAGACAGAACACTGAAGCTTTCTTT. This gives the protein CASSRQNTEAFF.

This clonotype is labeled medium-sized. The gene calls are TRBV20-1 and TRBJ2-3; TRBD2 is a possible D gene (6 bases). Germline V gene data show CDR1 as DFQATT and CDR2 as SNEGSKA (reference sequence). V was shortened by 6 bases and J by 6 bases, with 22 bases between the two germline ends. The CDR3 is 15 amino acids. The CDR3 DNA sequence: TGCAGTGCCCCGAGCCCCTGGAGGGCGGGGGATACGCAGTATTTT. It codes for CSAPSPWRAGDTQYF.

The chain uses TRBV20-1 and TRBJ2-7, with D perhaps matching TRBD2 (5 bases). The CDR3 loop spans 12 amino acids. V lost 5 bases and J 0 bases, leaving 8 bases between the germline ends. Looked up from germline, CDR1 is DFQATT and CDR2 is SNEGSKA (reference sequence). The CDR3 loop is CSAAGISYEQYF. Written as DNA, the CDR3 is TGCAGTGCTGCCGGGATCTCCTACGAGCAGTACTTC.

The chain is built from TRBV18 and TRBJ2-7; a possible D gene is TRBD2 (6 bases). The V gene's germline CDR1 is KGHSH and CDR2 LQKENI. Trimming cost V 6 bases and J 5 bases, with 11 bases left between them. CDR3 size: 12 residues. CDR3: CASSPGEDEQYF. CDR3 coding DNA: TGTGCCAGCTCCCCCGGGGAGGACGAGCAGTACTTC.

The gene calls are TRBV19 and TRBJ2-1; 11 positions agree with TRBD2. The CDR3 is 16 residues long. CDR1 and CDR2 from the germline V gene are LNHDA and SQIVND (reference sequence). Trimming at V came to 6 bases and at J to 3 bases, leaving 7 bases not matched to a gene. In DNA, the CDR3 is TGTGCCAGTAGGGCCGCTAGCGGGGGGCACTACAATGAGCAGTTCTTC. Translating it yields CASRAASGGHYNEQFF.

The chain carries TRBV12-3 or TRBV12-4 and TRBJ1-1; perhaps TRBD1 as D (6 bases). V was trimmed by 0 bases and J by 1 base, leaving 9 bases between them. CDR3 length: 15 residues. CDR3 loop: CASSLAGRGNTEAFF. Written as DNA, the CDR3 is TGTGCCAGCAGTTTAGCAGGCAGGGGGAACACTGAAGCTTTCTTT.

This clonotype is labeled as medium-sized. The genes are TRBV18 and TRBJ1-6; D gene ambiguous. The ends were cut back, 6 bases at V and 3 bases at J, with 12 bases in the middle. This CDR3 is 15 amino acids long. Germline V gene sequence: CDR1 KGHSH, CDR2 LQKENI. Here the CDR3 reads CASSPGTSYNSPLHF. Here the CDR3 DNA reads TGTGCCAGCTCCCCAGGAACTAGCTATAATTCACCCCTCCACTTT.

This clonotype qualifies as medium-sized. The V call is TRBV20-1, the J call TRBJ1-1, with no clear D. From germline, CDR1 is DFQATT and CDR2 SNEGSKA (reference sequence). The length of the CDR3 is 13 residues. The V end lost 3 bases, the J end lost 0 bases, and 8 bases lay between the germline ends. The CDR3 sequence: CSASGRLNTEAFF. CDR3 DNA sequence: TGCAGTGCTAGCGGCCGGTTGAACACTGAAGCTTTCTTT.

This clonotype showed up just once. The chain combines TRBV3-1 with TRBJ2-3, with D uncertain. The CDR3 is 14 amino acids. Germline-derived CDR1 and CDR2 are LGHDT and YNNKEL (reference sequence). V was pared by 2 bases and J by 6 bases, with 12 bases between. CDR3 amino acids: CASSQNPGRDTQYF. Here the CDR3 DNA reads TGTGCCAGCAGCCAAAACCCCGGACGCGATACGCAGTATTTT.

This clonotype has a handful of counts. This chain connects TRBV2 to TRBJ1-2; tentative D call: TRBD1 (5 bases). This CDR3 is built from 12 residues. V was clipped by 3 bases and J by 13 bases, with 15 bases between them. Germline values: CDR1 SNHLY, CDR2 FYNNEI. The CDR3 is CASSDVLGGSTF. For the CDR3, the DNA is TGTGCCAGCAGTGATGTCCTTGGGGGGTCCACCTTC.

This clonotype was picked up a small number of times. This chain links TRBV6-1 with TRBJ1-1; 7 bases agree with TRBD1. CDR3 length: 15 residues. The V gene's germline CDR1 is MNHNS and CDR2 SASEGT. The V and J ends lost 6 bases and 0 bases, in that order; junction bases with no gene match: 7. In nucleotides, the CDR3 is TGTGCCAGCAGACGGGACAGCCAGATGAACACTGAAGCTTTCTTT. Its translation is CASRRDSQMNTEAFF.

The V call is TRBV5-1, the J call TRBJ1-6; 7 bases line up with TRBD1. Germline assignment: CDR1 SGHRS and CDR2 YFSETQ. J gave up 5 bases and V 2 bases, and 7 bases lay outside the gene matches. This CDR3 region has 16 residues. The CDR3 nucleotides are TGCGCCAGCAGCTTTTCGGGACAGACTGATAATTCACCCCTCCACTTT. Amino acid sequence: CASSFSGQTDNSPLHF.

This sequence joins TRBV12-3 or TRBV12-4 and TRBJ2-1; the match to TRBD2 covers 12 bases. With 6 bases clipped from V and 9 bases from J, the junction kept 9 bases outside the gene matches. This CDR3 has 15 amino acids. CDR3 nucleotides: TGTGCCAGCAGACCATCTAGCGGGGGGGCCCTTGAGCAGTTCTTC. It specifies CASRPSSGGALEQFF.